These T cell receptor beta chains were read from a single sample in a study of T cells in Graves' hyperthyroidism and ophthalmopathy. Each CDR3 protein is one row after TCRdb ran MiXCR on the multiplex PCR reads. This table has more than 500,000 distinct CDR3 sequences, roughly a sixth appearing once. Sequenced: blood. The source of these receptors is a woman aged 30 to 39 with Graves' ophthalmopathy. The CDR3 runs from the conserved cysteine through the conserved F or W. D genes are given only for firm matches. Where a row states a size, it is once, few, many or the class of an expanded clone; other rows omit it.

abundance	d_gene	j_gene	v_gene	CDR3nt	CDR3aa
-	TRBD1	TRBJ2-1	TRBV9	TGTGCCAGCTCACCACGTCTGGACAGGGGATCCTACAATGAGCAGTTCTTC	CASSPRLDRGSYNEQFF
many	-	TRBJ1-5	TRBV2	TGTGCCAGCAGTGAATTGCCGGGACAGCCCCAGCATTTT	CASSELPGQPQHF
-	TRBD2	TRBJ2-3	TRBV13	TGTGCCAGCAGTTCCGGACTAGCGGGGGGGGGAGCGCAGTATTTT	CASSSGLAGGGAQYF
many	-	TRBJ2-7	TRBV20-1	TGCAGTGCTCTAGACGGGGGACAAACCTACGAGCAGTACTTC	CSALDGGQTYEQYF
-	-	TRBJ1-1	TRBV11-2	TGTGCCAGCAATAAACAGGGCGGGAACACTGAAGCTTTCTTT	CASNKQGGNTEAFF
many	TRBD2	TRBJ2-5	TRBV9	TGTGCCAGCAGCCCAACCGAGCGGGAGAGGGAGACCCAGTACTTC	CASSPTERERETQYF
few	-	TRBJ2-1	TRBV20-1	TGCAGTGCTAGATTAGCCCCGTCGGGCGAGCAGTTCTTC	CSARLAPSGEQFF
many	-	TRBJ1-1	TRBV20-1	TGCAGTGCTAGAGAGGTCGTTGGTGCGAACACTGAAGCTTTCTTT	CSAREVVGANTEAFF
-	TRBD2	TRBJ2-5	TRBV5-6	TGTGCCAGCAGCCGGGCTAGCGGGAGTTTGGGGGAGACCCAGTACTTC	CASSRASGSLGETQYF
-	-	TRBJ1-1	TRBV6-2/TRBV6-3	TGTGCCAGCAGTTACTCCCGGATAATGAACACTGAAGCTTTCTTT	CASSYSRIMNTEAFF
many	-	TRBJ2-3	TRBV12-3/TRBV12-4	TGTGCCAGCAGTTTAGGTCACCACACAGATACGCAGTATTTT	CASSLGHHTDTQYF
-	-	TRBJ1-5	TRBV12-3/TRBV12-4	TGTGCCAGCCAACCCTCGTGGCAGCCGAATCAGCCCCAGCATTTT	CASQPSWQPNQPQHF
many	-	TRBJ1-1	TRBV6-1	TGTGCCAGCAACAAAAAAAGGTATGCGGGACACACAAAACGGAACACTGAAGCTTTCTTT	CASNKKRYAGHTKRNTEAFF
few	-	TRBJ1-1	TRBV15	TGTGCCACCAGCAGAGGCTCCCTGTACGGGAACACTGAAGCTTTCTTT	CATSRGSLYGNTEAFF
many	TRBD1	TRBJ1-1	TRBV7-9	TGTGCCAGCAGCACGATGAGGGGGCGGGTTGAAGCTTTCTTT	CASSTMRGRVEAFF
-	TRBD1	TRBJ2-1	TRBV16	TGTGCCAGCAGCCAAAAATCCCCGGGACAGGGGAACAATGAGCAGTTCTTC	CASSQKSPGQGNNEQFF
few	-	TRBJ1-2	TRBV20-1	TGCAGTGCCCTGGGGGGGCGTTGGGGCTACACCTTC	CSALGGRWGYTF
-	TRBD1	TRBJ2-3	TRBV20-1	TGCAGTGCTAGAAAGGAACCCAGGGACAGGAGCCATACGCAGTATTTT	CSARKEPRDRSHTQYF
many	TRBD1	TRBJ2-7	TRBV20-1	TGCAGTGCTAGAGGACAGGGGATCTCCTACGAGCAGTACTTC	CSARGQGISYEQYF
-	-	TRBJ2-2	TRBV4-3	TGCGCCAGCAGCCAAGATGCTCTAGTCCCCGGGGAGCTGTTTTTT	CASSQDALVPGELFF
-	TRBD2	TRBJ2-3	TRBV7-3	TGTGCCAGCAGCCCCGATAGCGGGGGAATCACAGATACGCAGTATTTT	CASSPDSGGITDTQYF
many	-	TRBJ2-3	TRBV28	TGTGCCAGCAGTCCCGGGACAGCAAACAACTGGGGGGCAGATACGCAGTATTTT	CASSPGTANNWGADTQYF
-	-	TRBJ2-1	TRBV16	TGTGCCAGCAGCCAATCGGGAGGCCACCCGAGCTCCTACAATGAGCAGTTCTTC	CASSQSGGHPSSYNEQFF
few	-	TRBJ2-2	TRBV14	TGTGCCAGCAGCCAAGAACTACACGGGGAGCTGTTTTTT	CASSQELHGELFF
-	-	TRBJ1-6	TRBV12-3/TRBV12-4	TGTGCCAGCAGTTTACCGGGTAGGACTTCACCCCTCCACTTT	CASSLPGRTSPLHF
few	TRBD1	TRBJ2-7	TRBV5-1	TGTGCCAGCAGCTTTGGGACAGGGAGGTCCTACGAGCAGTACTTC	CASSFGTGRSYEQYF
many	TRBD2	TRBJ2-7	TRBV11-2	TGTGCCAGCAGCTTAGAGCCGGGACTAGCGGGATACGAGCAGTACTTC	CASSLEPGLAGYEQYF
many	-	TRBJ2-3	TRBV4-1	TGCGCCAGCAGCCAAGATAGGCGGAGCACAGATACGCAGTATTTT	CASSQDRRSTDTQYF